These 12 T cell receptor beta chains came from one sample sequenced in a study of T cell changes during pregnancy in multiple sclerosis. Here immunoSEQ multiplex PCR was the method, and the copy in TCRdb shows in-frame clones only, minus some. The sample includes 25,000 to 35,000 clones, around 90% of them seen just once. This sample comprised CD8+ T cells from peripheral blood mononuclear cells, obtained before pregnancy. The receptors originated from a female donor with multiple sclerosis, enrolled in a pregnancy study.

This clone was observed once. This sequence joins TRBV5-3 and TRBJ2-2, with 9 bases that match TRBD2. TRBV5-3 is flagged as an ORF with uncertain function. V gave up 0 bases and J gave up 0 bases; unmatched junction bases: 0. CDR3 length equals 16 residues. The CDR3 DNA reads TGTGCCAGAAGCTTGGTAGCGGGAGCGAACACCGGGGAGCTGTTTTTT. Its translation: CARSLVAGANTGELFF.

The chain carries TRBV27 and TRBJ2-1; D is ambiguous. This CDR3 comprises 13 residues. Germline assignment: CDR1 MNHEY and CDR2 SMNVEV (reference sequence). Between the trimmed V and J ends, which lost 5 bases and 8 bases, there was a span of 13 bases. CDR3 coding DNA: TGTGCCAGCAGTGCTCGTCCGGTCCATGAGCAGTTCTTC. Translating it yields CASSARPVHEQFF.

This clone is medium-sized within its sample. The CDR3 loop reads CAWSPGSGIGYTF. CDR3 nucleotides: TGTGCCTGGAGTCCTGGCTCAGGGATTGGCTACACCTTC. The J gene is TRBJ1-2, the V gene TRBV30; possibly TRBD1 for D (5 bases). CDR3 size: 13 residues. The V end was cut by 2 bases, the J end by 7 bases, with 14 bases between. Per germline, CDR1 GTSNPN and CDR2 SVGIG (reference sequence).

This rearrangement joins TRBV11-2 to TRBJ2-1, with 8 bases that match TRBD2. The length of the CDR3 is 14 residues. Trimming cost V 5 bases and J 9 bases; bases outside gene matches: 9. CDR1 is SGHAT and CDR2 is FQNNGV in the germline V gene. CDR3 loop: CASSQTGLDVEQFF. In DNA, the CDR3 is TGTGCCAGCAGCCAAACGGGACTAGATGTTGAGCAGTTCTTC.

This chain joins TRBV9 and TRBJ2-1, with D unresolved. V lost 4 bases to trimming and J lost 10 bases, with 21 bases between them. Germline V gene lookup returns CDR1 SGDLS and CDR2 YYNGEE. This CDR3 region has 15 residues. In nucleotides, the CDR3 is TGTGCCAGCAGCCCCGATTTGGCCGCTCATAGCGAGCAGTTCTTC. Amino acids: CASSPDLAAHSEQFF.

The genes are TRBV4-3 and TRBJ1-2, with D perhaps TRBD1 (5 bases). There are 18 residues in the CDR3. Germline lookup yields CDR1 LGHNA and CDR2 YSLEER. V was trimmed by 1 base and J by 4 bases, leaving 22 bases between them. This chain's CDR3 is CASSQGRTLSLLSYGYTF. The CDR3 nucleotides are TGCGCCAGCAGCCAAGGTCGGACACTAAGTTTGTTGAGCTATGGCTACACCTTC.

This clone was counted a single time. The chain links TRBV2 to TRBJ2-7; TRBD2 matches 7 bases. Germline trimming cut 9 bases from V and 0 bases from J; bases unmatched to any gene: 8. Germline V gives CDR1 SNHLY, CDR2 FYNNEI. The CDR3 runs 14 residues. The CDR3 loop is CASRGSGLSYEQYF. CDR3 nucleotide sequence: TGTGCCAGTAGGGGTAGCGGGCTCTCCTACGAGCAGTACTTC.

The chain joins TRBV4-3 to TRBJ1-5, with D uncertain. Trimming took off 4 bases at V and 0 bases at J, with 4 bases between the two ends. Germline V gene sequence: CDR1 LGHNA, CDR2 YSLEER. CDR3 size: 13 residues. DNA for the CDR3: TGCGCCAGCAGCCGTAATAGCAATCAGCCCCAGCATTTT. This codes for CASSRNSNQPQHF.

The V and J genes are TRBV5-4 and TRBJ2-5, with D possibly matching TRBD2 (6 bases). CDR1 and CDR2 from the germline V gene are SGHNT and YYREEE (reference sequence). The CDR3 spans 16 residues. The V end was cut by 0 bases, the J end by 0 bases, with 12 bases between. The CDR3, as DNA: TGTGCCAGCAGCTTGGACGCGGGAAGTTACCAAGAGACCCAGTACTTC. This translates into CASSLDAGSYQETQYF. Based on the CDR3 plus reference TRBV5-4 and TRBJ2-5, the full variable domain is ETGVTQSPTHLIKTRGQQVTLRCSSQSGHNTVSWYQQALGQGPQFIFQYYREEENGRGNFPPRFSGLQFPNYSSELNVNALELDDSALYLCASSLDAGSYQETQYFGPGTRLLVL.

The chain uses TRBV27 and TRBJ2-1; TRBD2 might be the D (6 bases). The V gene's germline CDR1 is MNHEY and CDR2 SMNVEV (reference sequence). V gave up 6 bases and J gave up 7 bases, with 19 bases separating them. This CDR3 has 15 amino acids. The CDR3 DNA is TGTGCCAGCAGCCCGTATCGGGAGCTAGCAAATGAGCAGTTCTTC. Translating gives CASSPYRELANEQFF.

The chain joins TRBV4-1 to TRBJ2-7; TRBD1 might be the D (6 bases). Germline CDR1 reads MGHRA; CDR2 reads YSYEKL. The CDR3 sequence is 15 residues long. The germline V and J ends were trimmed by 4 bases and 1 base, with 14 bases remaining between them. DNA of the CDR3: TGCGCCAGCAGCCCAGACGACAGGCTATCCTACGAGCAGTACTTC. Amino acid sequence: CASSPDDRLSYEQYF.

The rearrangement links TRBV27 to TRBJ2-7, with 10 bases that match TRBD2. Per the germline V gene, CDR1 is MNHEY and CDR2 is SMNVEV (reference sequence). J was trimmed by 3 bases and V by 2 bases; bases with no gene match: 1. The CDR3 is 14 residues long. The CDR3 region is CASSLQREGYEQYF. In nucleotides, the CDR3 is TGTGCCAGCAGTTTACAGCGGGAGGGCTACGAGCAGTACTTC.